The next 19 T cell receptor beta chains were all read from a single sample in a study of PD-L1 blockade in urothelial cancer (dated by TCRdb to the late 2010s). This specimen's time point label, interpreted: pretreatment peripheral blood. The method behind the library was the immunoSEQ multiplex PCR assay. TCRdb took this table from immuneACCESS and kept in-frame rearrangements with V and J called. Such tables lack part of the clones; where checked against another copy, unresolved V genes explain under half of the gap, and the rest is unexplained. The sample table records tens of thousands of clones; less than 90% of these occur just once. The top ten hold roughly 2% of the sample. This material consisted of PBMCs, taken around atezolizumab (anti-PD-L1) treatment. The source of these receptors is a man in his sixties with urothelial cancer.

The chain joins TRBV12-5 to TRBJ2-5; the D gene is possibly TRBD2 (5 bases). The CDR3 length is 12 residues. The V end was cut by 1 base, the J end by 5 bases, with 5 bases between. From germline, CDR1 is LGHNT and CDR2 FRNRAP. The chain's CDR3 is CASGLGGETQYF. Written as DNA, the CDR3 is TGTGCTAGTGGTTTGGGAGGGGAGACCCAGTACTTC.

V usage is TRBV6-5 and J usage is TRBJ2-1; 9 bases are shared with TRBD2. Per the germline V gene, CDR1 is MNHEY and CDR2 is SVGAGI. CDR3 length: 15 residues. With 5 bases clipped from V and 5 bases from J, the junction kept 7 bases outside the gene matches. The CDR3: CASSTQLAGNNEQFF. The CDR3 nucleotides are TGTGCCAGCAGTACCCAACTAGCGGGTAACAATGAGCAGTTCTTC.

The V and J genes are TRBV7-9 and TRBJ2-2; no definite D call. Trimming removed 0 bases at V and 4 bases at J, with 12 bases between. In germline, CDR1 is SEHNR, CDR2 FQNEAQ (reference sequence). The CDR3 is made up of 16 amino acids. The CDR3 sequence: CASSLAGSSGTGELFF. For the CDR3, the DNA is TGTGCCAGCAGCTTAGCTGGGTCTTCGGGCACCGGGGAGCTGTTTTTT.

The V and J genes are TRBV15 and TRBJ1-1; TRBD1 is a possible D gene (5 bases). The CDR3 contains 16 residues. Germline loops: CDR1 LNHNV, CDR2 YYDKDF (reference sequence). Trimming took 0 bases from V and 4 from J, leaving 15 bases between them. In DNA form, the CDR3 reads TGTGCCACCAGCAGAGATAGGGGCTCGGGGGTCACTGAAGCTTTCTTT. It translates to CATSRDRGSGVTEAFF. Drawing the rest from reference TRBV15 and TRBJ1-1, the complete variable domain is DAMVIQNPRYQVTQFGKPVTLSCSQTLNHNVMYWYQQKSSQAPKLLFHYYDKDFNNEADTPDNFQSRRPNTSFCFLDIRSPGLGDTAMYLCATSRDRGSGVTEAFFGQGTRLTVV.

In this sample, this clone turned up once. One end of the junction is discordant with germline, which a read error may explain. The chain combines TRBV5-4 with TRBJ1-1, with D maybe TRBD1 (6 bases). Germline V gene lookup returns CDR1 SGHNT and CDR2 YYREEE (reference sequence). The CDR3 consists of 14 residues. The DNA of the CDR3 is TGTGCCAGAAGCTTGGGGGGCGCAAACACTGAAGCTTTCTTT. Its protein is CARSLGGANTEAFF.

The J gene is TRBJ2-7, the V gene TRBV5-4; 7 bases are shared with TRBD2. V trimming: 0 bases; J trimming: 5 bases; junction bases outside the gene matches: 5. This CDR3 comprises 14 residues. The germline V gene encodes CDR1 SGHNT and CDR2 YYREEE (reference sequence). The DNA of the CDR3 is TGTGCCAGCAGCTTGGGAGCTAGCGGTAACGAGCAGTACTTC. This translates into CASSLGASGNEQYF. Drawing the rest from reference TRBV5-4 and TRBJ2-7, the complete variable domain is ETGVTQSPTHLIKTRGQQVTLRCSSQSGHNTVSWYQQALGQGPQFIFQYYREEENGRGNFPPRFSGLQFPNYSSELNVNALELDDSALYLCASSLGASGNEQYFGPGTRLTVT.

About this clone: In the same sample, other DNA sequences code for this CDR3. The gene calls are TRBV6-1 and TRBJ1-3; D ambiguous. In germline, CDR1 is MNHNS, CDR2 SASEGT. V dropped 3 bases and J dropped 0 bases, with 9 bases sitting between them. The CDR3 loop spans 15 amino acids. CDR3 DNA: TGTGCCAGCAGTGAGGTTGGTAGCTCTGGAAACACCATATATTTT. Amino acid sequence: CASSEVGSSGNTIYF.

The genes are TRBV7-3 and TRBJ2-3; 16 bases align to TRBD2. Germline trimming cut 5 bases from V and 8 bases from J; bases unmatched to any gene: 7. CDR3 length: 16 residues. Germline V gene data show CDR1 as SGHTA and CDR2 as FQGTGA. The CDR3 spells CASSRGLAGGPGTQYF. DNA for the CDR3: TGTGCCAGCAGCCGGGGACTAGCGGGGGGGCCGGGTACGCAGTATTTT. Drawing the rest from reference TRBV7-3 and TRBJ2-3, the complete variable domain is GAGVSQTPSNKVTEKGKYVELRCDPISGHTALYWYRQSLGQGPEFLIYFQGTGAADDSGLPNDRFFAVRPEGSVSTLKIQRTERGDSAVYLCASSRGLAGGPGTQYFGPGTRLTVL.

The rearrangement uses TRBV11-2 and TRBJ2-5; 11 nucleotides agree with TRBD1. The germline V gene has CDR1 SGHAT and CDR2 FQNNGV. CDR3 length: 18 amino acids. V lost 5 bases and J lost 2; bases outside the gene matches: 13. CDR3 coding DNA: TGTGCCAGCAGCACCCGGACAGGGGGCGCGGGGGGTCAAGAGACCCAGTACTTC. Translating gives CASSTRTGGAGGQETQYF.

The chain employs TRBV5-1 and TRBJ1-2, with 10 bases fitting TRBD1. Trimming removed 4 bases from V and 2 bases from J; junction bases left unmatched: 2. The CDR3 has 14 amino acids. Germline assignment: CDR1 SGHRS and CDR2 YFSETQ. The CDR3 loop reads CASSQTGGNYGYTF. For the CDR3, the DNA is TGCGCCAGCAGCCAGACAGGGGGCAACTATGGCTACACCTTC.

The chain couples TRBV7-8 to TRBJ1-3, with TRBD1 as a possible D gene (6 bases). The CDR3 contains 13 residues. Germline assignment: CDR1 SGHVS and CDR2 FQNEAQ. V lost 5 bases and J lost 4, with 9 bases in between. CDR3 DNA sequence: TGTGCCAGCAGCGGTGGACAGGGAAACACCATATATTTT. This gives the protein CASSGGQGNTIYF.

V usage is TRBV19 and J usage is TRBJ1-2; tentative D call: TRBD1 (6 bases). V was shortened by 6 bases and J by 4 bases, with 12 bases between the two germline ends. The CDR3 is 13 amino acids. CDR1 LNHDA and CDR2 SQIVND come from the germline V gene (reference sequence). The CDR3 DNA follows: TGTGCCAGTAGCGCAGGGGTGGGCTATGGCTACACCTTC. Protein sequence: CASSAGVGYGYTF.

V is TRBV12-2 and J is TRBJ2-5; the table's D call TRBD2 went unverified against the DNA. TRBV12-2 is noted as a pseudogene. The CDR3 extends over 16 amino acids. The CDR3: CASRSTRSGVQETQYF. As DNA, the CDR3 is TGTGCAAGTCGCTCAACCCGATCGGGAGTACAGGAGACCCAGTACTTC.

The gene calls are TRBV28 and TRBJ1-5; D perhaps matches TRBD1 (6 bases). The CDR3 covers 14 residues. Trimming pared 5 bases from V and 5 bases from J, leaving 13 bases between. Germline assignment: CDR1 MDHEN and CDR2 SYDVKM. The CDR3: CASSPGDFYQPQHF. The CDR3 DNA is TGTGCCAGCAGTCCAGGGGATTTTTATCAGCCCCAGCATTTT. Based on the CDR3 plus reference TRBV28 and TRBJ1-5, the full variable domain is DVKVTQSSRYLVKRTGEKVFLECVQDMDHENMFWYRQDPGLGLRLIYFSYDVKMKEKGDIPEGYSVSREKKERFSLILESASTNQTSMYLCASSPGDFYQPQHFGDGTRLSIL.

The chain combines TRBV19 with TRBJ1-1; possible D gene TRBD1, 5 bases. CDR3 length: 15 amino acids. Trimming shortened V by 4 bases and J by 0 bases, and 12 bases separated the two germline ends. Germline CDR1 reads LNHDA; CDR2 reads SQIVND (reference sequence). CDR3 DNA sequence: TGTGCCAGTAGTACCTCGACAGTAATGAACACTGAAGCTTTCTTT. It translates to CASSTSTVMNTEAFF.

CDR3 sequence: CASSEGGWAETQYF. CDR3 DNA: TGTGCCAGCAGCGAGGGGGGGTGGGCGGAGACCCAGTACTTC. The chain recombines TRBV9 with TRBJ2-5; D may be TRBD2 (7 bases). The CDR3 extends over 14 amino acids. The germline CDR1 and CDR2 sequences are SGDLS and YYNGEE. The V end lost 3 bases, the J end lost 5 bases, and 14 bases lay between the germline ends.

The rearrangement joins TRBV10-2 to TRBJ2-6; D may be TRBD2 (6 bases). This CDR3 is 15 amino acids long. The germline V and J ends were trimmed by 1 base and 2 bases, with 6 bases remaining between them. CDR1 and CDR2 from the germline V gene are WSHSY and SAAADI. CDR3 DNA: TGCGCCAGCAGTGAGTGGGGGGCTGGGGCCAACGTCCTGACTTTC. Protein: CASSEWGAGANVLTF.

The rearrangement joins TRBV5-8 to TRBJ2-3, with D perhaps TRBD1 (6 bases). Trimming stripped 0 bases from V and 0 bases from J, with 11 bases between. This CDR3 has 16 amino acids. Germline assignment: CDR1 SGHTS and CDR2 YDEGEE. The DNA of the CDR3 is TGTGCCAGCAGCTTGGGGACAGCTTCTAGCACAGATACGCAGTATTTT. The encoded protein is CASSLGTASSTDTQYF.

The chain joins TRBV4-3 to TRBJ2-5; 7 bases map to TRBD2. The trim removed 4 bases at V and 4 bases at J, leaving 3 bases unmatched. This CDR3 is built from 13 residues. The germline V gene encodes CDR1 LGHNA and CDR2 YSLEER. The DNA for the CDR3 is TGCGCCAGCAGCCCGACTAGCTTAGAGACCCAGTACTTC. The encoded protein is CASSPTSLETQYF.